This entry is about one T cell receptor (beta chain). The CDR3 has 15 amino acids. Trimming removed 5 bases at V and 4 bases at J, with 15 bases between. Germline-derived CDR1 and CDR2 are MNHEY and SMNVEV (reference sequence). These data originate in a study of blood T cell repertoires in COVID-19. The wider study: The samples span acute and convalescent COVID-19 from the United States, Italy and Spain. Sources were T cells, B-cell-depleted T cells, or PBMCs; the material itself was cDNA or gDNA.

Per the authors' pipeline: Estimation of nucleated cell counts relied on the amplification of reference gene primers. Here immunoSEQ multiplex PCR was the method, and the copy in TCRdb shows in-frame clones only, minus some. For V, J and clone size, that table is used; D and trimming come from the DNA. The data show under 250,000 clones, about 94% seen once. The clonotype originates from a man aged 60 to 69 with COVID-19, enrolled during active disease. This chain links TRBV27 with TRBJ1-5; TRBD1 might be the D (6 bases). The sample was peripheral blood. The CDR3 loop reads CASSPSPRGNQPQHF. CDR3 in DNA: TGTGCCAGCAGTCCCTCGCCCAGGGGAAATCAGCCCCAGCATTTT.